This TCR beta chain derives from a study of blood T cell repertoires in COVID-19. Looking at the study overall: Donors in the United States, Italy and Spain gave samples during acute or convalescent COVID-19.

Original methodology: Quantification of nucleated cells was approximated via reference gene primer amplification. TCRdb's copy holds only in-frame clones and misses some; the assay was immunoSEQ multiplex PCR. V and J calls and clone size are those listed in that table; D and trimming were worked out from the DNA. The sample records approximately 200,000 clones, 80% to 90% being singletons. The CDR3 covers 13 residues. Per the germline V gene, CDR1 is KGHSY and CDR2 is FQNENV. The trim removed 4 bases at V and 11 bases at J, leaving 8 bases unmatched. The receptor was isolated from a human donor with active or convalescent COVID-19. The donor label of this sample is uncertain. Sequencing was performed on peripheral blood. J is TRBJ1-1 and V is TRBV16; 9 bases match TRBD1. The DNA for the CDR3 is TGTGCCAGCAGCCCGGACAGGGGAAGGAAGGCTTTCTTT. This translates into CASSPDRGRKAFF.